This T cell receptor delta chain was sequenced for a study of gamma-delta chains in newborns, infants, children. The overall study: Microbial exposure reportedly drives polyclonal innate γδ T cell expansion after birth.

This clone has just a few counts. TCRdb re-analyzed the reads via CATT. Of 1,500 to 2,000 delta-chain clones in the sample, about 1.1% were seen once. The TCR was taken from a child who was a newborn, infant or young child, either healthy, febrile or measles-vaccinated (not recorded which). The sequencing input was blood.

CDR3 amino acids: CACDKLGDLTAQLFF. CDR3 nucleotide sequence: TGTGCCTGTGACAAACTGGGGGATTTGACAGCACAACTCTTCTTT. The J gene is TRDJ2, the V gene TRDV2; 9 bases are a match to TRDD3. The trim removed 2 bases at V and 1 base at J, leaving 1 base unmatched. Germline CDR1 reads GEAIGNYY; CDR2 reads EKD. The CDR3 is 15 residues long.